This T cell receptor beta chain emerged from a study of shared clonotypes between healthy human individuals. Repertoires were generated with immunoSEQ multiplex PCR, while TCRdb's copy carries only in-frame clones and drops some. The sample lists roughly 1,600,000 clones, approximately 98.5% occurring once. This CDR3 contains 18 residues. CDR1 SEHNR and CDR2 FQNEAQ come from the germline V gene (reference sequence). The V gene lost 4 bases and the J gene lost 1 base, with 21 bases spanning the gap. Sequencing used naive CD4+ T cells sorted from blood. Stated subset: CD45RA+ positively selected. J is TRBJ2-3 and V is TRBV7-9, with D perhaps TRBD1 (5 bases). The sequence came from a man under 40 in good health. CDR3 DNA sequence: TGTGCCAGCAGCTGGCGGAAGGGGTCGGCGTCGGGCACAGATACGCAGTATTTT. This encodes CASSWRKGSASGTDTQYF. The variable domain in full, completed from reference TRBV7-9 and TRBJ2-3, reads DTGVSQNPRHKITKRGQNVTFRCDPISEHNRLYWYRQTLGQGPEFLTYFQNEAQLEKSRLLSDRFSAERPKGSFSTLEIQRTEQGDSAMYLCASSWRKGSASGTDTQYFGPGTRLTVL.